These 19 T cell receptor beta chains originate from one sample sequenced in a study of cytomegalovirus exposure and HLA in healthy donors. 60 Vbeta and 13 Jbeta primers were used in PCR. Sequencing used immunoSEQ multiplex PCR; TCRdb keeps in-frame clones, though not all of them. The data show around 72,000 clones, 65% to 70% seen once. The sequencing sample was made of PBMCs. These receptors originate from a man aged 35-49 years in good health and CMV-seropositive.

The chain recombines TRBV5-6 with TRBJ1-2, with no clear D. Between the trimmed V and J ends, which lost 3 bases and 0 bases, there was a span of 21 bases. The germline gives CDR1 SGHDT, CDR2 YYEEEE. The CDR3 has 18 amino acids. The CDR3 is CASSYFPGSLGSNYGYTF. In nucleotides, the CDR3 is TGTGCCAGCAGCTATTTCCCCGGGAGCCTAGGGTCTAACTATGGCTACACCTTC.

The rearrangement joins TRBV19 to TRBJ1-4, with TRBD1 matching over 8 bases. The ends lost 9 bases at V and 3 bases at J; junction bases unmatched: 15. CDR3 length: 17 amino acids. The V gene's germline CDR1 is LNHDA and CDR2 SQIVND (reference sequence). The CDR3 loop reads CASRGGQGLVPNEKLFF. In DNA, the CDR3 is TGTGCCAGCAGAGGCGGACAGGGTCTCGTGCCTAATGAAAAACTGTTTTTT.

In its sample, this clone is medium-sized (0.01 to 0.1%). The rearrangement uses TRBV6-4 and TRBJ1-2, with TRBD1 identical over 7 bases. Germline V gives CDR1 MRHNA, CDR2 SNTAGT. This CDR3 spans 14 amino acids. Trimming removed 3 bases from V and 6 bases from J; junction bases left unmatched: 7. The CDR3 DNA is TGTGCCAGCAGTGAAAGAGGGGGCGAGGATGGCTACACCTTC. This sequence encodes CASSERGGEDGYTF.

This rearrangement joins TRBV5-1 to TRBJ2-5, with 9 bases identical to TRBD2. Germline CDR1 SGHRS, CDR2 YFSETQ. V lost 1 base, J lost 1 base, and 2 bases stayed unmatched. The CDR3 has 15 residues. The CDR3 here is CASSLTSGLQETQYF. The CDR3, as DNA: TGCGCCAGCAGCTTGACTAGCGGGCTCCAAGAGACCCAGTACTTC.

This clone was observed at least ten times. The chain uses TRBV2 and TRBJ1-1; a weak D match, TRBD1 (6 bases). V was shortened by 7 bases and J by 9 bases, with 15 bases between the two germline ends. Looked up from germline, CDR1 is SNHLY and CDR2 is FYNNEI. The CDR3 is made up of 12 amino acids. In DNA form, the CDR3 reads TGTGCCAGCAAACTCCGGACAGACCAAGCTTTCTTT. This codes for CASKLRTDQAFF.

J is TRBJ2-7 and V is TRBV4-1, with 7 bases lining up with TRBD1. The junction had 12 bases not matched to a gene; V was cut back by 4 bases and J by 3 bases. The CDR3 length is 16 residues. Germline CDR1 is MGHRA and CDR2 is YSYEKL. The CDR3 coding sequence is TGCGCCAGCAGCCGGGACAGAGTTGAAAAGAGCTACGAGCAGTACTTC. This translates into CASSRDRVEKSYEQYF.

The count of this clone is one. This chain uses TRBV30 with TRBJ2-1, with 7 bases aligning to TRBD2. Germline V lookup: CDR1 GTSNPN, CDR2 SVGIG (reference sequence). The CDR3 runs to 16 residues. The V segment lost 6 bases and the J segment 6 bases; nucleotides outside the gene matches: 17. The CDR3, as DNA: TGTGCCTGCGAGGGGTTAGCGGGCCGTGGGGGCAATGAGCAGTTCTTC. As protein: CACEGLAGRGGNEQFF. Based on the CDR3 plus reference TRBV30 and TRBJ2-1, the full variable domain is SQTIHQWPATLVQPVGSPLSLECTVEGTSNPNLYWYRQAAGRGLQLLFYSVGIGQISSEVPQNLSASRPQDRQFILSSKKLLLSDSGFYLCACEGLAGRGGNEQFFGPGTRLTVL.

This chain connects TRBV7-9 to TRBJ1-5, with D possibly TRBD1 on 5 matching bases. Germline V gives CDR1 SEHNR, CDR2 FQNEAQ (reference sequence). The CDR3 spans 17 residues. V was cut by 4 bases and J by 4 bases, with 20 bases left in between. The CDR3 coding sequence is TGTGCCAGCAGCTCGACGGTCGGGGGGGGTGATAATCAGCCCCAGCATTTT. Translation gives CASSSTVGGGDNQPQHF.

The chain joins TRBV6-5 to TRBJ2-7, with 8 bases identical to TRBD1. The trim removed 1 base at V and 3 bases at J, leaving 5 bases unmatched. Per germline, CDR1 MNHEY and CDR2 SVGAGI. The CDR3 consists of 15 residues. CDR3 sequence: CASSYWRGTGYEQYF. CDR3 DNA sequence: TGTGCCAGCAGTTACTGGCGTGGGACAGGCTACGAGCAGTACTTC.

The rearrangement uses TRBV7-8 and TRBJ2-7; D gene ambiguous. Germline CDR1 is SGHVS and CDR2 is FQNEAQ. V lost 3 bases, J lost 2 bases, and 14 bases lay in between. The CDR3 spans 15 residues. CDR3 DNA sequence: TGTGCCAGCAGCTTGGTAGCAGTGGCCACCTACGAGCAGTACTTC. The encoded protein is CASSLVAVATYEQYF.

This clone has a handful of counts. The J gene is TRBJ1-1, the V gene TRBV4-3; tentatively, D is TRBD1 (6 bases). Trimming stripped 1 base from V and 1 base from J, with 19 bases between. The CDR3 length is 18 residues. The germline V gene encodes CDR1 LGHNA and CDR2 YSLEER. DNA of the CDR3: TGCGCCAGCAGCCAAGTCGGATCATGGGGGCGGCGGAACACTGAAGCTTTCTTT. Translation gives CASSQVGSWGRRNTEAFF.

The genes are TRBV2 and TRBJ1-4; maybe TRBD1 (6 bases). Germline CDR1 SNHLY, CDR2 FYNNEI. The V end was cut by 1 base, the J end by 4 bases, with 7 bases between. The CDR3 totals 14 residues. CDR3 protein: CASSEGDINEKLFF. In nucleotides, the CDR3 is TGTGCCAGCAGTGAAGGGGACATTAATGAAAAACTGTTTTTT. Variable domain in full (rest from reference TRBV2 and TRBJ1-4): EPEVTQTPSHQVTQMGQEVILRCVPISNHLYFYWYRQILGQKVEFLVSFYNNEISEKSEIFDDQFSVERPDGSNFTLKIRSTKLEDSAMYFCASSEGDINEKLFFGSGTQLSVL.

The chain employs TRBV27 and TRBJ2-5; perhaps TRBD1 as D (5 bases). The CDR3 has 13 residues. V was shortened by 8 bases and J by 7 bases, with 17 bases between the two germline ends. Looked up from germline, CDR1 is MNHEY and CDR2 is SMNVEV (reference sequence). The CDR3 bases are TGTGCCAGCCGCCCGACAGTTTGGGGGACCCAGTACTTC. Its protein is CASRPTVWGTQYF.

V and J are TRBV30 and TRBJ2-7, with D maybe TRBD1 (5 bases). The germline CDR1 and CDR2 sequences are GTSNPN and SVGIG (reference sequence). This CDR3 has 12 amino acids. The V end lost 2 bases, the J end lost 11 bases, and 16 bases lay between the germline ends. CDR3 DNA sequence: TGTGCCTGGAGTTATGACAGTATGGTAGAGTACTTC. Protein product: CAWSYDSMVEYF.

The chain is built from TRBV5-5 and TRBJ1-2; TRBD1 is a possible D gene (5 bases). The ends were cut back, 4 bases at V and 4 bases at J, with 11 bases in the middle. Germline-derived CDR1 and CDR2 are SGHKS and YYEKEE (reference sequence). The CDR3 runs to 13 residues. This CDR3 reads CASSDNGGYGYTF. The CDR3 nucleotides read TGTGCCAGCAGCGACAACGGGGGCTATGGCTACACCTTC.

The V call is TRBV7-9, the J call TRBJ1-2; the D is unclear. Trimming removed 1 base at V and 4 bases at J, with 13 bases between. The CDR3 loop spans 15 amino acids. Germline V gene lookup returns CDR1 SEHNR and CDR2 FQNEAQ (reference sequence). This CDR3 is CASSLDGGSSYGYTF. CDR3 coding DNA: TGTGCCAGCAGCTTAGATGGTGGCAGTTCCTATGGCTACACCTTC.

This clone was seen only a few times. The DNA for the CDR3 is TGTGCCAGCAGGGACAGGAATAGCAATCAGCCCCAGCATTTT. This encodes CASRDRNSNQPQHF. The rearrangement uses TRBV2 and TRBJ1-5; TRBD1 agrees at 7 bases. V was pared by 6 bases and J by 0 bases, with 2 bases of the junction left unmatched. Germline CDR1 SNHLY, CDR2 FYNNEI. This CDR3 contains 14 residues.

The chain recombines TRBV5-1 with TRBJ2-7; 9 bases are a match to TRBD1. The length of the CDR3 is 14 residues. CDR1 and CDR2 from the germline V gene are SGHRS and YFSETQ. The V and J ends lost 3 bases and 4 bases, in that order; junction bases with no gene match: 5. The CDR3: CASSSPGQGYEQYF. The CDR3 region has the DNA TGCGCCAGCAGCTCCCCGGGACAGGGATACGAGCAGTACTTC.

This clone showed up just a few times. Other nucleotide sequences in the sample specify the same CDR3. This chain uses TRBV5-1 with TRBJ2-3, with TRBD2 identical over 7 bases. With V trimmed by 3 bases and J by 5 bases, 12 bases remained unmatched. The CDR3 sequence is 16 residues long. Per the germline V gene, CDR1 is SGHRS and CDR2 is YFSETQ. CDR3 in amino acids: CASSSPFAGAGDTQYF. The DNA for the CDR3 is TGCGCCAGCAGCTCTCCTTTCGCGGGAGCTGGAGATACGCAGTATTTT.